The 2 T cell receptor beta chains below all came from one sample that was sequenced in a study of T cell repertoires in cytomegalovirus infection. Using its own MiXCR run on the reads, TCRdb lists one record per CDR3 protein. The data contain a few hundred thousand distinct CDR3 sequences, roughly 22% of them singletons. Specimen: CD8+ T cells from PBMCs. The receptors stem from a human donor in good health (CMV status not recorded). Some clones in this sample may be carry-over from other donors' samples.

The V call is TRBV28, the J call TRBJ2-3; 7 positions match TRBD1. Germline values: CDR1 MDHEN, CDR2 SYDVKM. CDR3 length equals 17 residues. V shed 4 bases and J 2 bases; nucleotides not matched to a gene: 12. The CDR3, as DNA: TGTGCCAGCAGTTCCGACAGGGATCGTCCATCCACAGATACGCAGTATTTT. Translation: CASSSDRDRPSTDTQYF.

This clonotype was found a few times. The J gene is TRBJ2-7, the V gene TRBV20-1; either TRBD1 or TRBD2 may fit D (7 bases each). Germline V gene sequence: CDR1 DFQATT, CDR2 SNEGSKA (reference sequence). The CDR3 is made up of 12 amino acids. V was shortened by 2 bases and J by 4 bases, with 9 bases between the two germline ends. This CDR3 is CSARQGGYEQYF. CDR3 DNA sequence: TGCAGTGCTAGACAGGGGGGGTACGAGCAGTACTTC.